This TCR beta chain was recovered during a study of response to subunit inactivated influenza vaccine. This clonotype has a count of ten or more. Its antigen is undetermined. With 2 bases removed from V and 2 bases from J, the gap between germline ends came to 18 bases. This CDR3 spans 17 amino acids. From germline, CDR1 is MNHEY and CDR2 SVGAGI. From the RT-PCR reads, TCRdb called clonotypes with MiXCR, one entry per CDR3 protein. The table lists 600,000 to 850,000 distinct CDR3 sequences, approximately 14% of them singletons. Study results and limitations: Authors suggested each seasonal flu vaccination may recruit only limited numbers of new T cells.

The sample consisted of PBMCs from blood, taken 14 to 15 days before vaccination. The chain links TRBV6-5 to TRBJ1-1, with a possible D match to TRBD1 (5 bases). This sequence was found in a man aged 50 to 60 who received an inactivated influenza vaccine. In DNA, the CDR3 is TGTGCCAGCAGTTACCGAGGGTCCGGGGCAGTTAACACTGAAGCTTTCTTT. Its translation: CASSYRGSGAVNTEAFF.